This TCR beta chain comes out of a study of OX40 agonist ivuxolimab in advanced cancers. Overall study: Patients were dosed intravenously with ivuxolimab at 0.01 to 10 mg/kg every 2 weeks. Dose-escalation subjects each had hepatocellular carcinoma, melanoma, renal cell or head and neck cancer. One hepatocellular carcinoma and two cutaneous melanoma patients partially responded.

Method: immunoSEQ multiplex PCR; TCRdb's copy keeps in-frame clones and lacks some. The sample holds 4,500 to 6,000 clones, 60% to 85% seen once. The germline V gene has CDR1 SGHTA and CDR2 FQGNSA. CDR3 length: 17 amino acids. Deletions cut 2 bases from V and 10 bases from J, with 21 bases between. This clone showed up just a few times. The receptor comes from an adult with an advanced solid tumor such as melanoma, head and neck, liver or kidney cancer. This chain links TRBV7-2 with TRBJ1-6; a weak D match, TRBD1 (6 bases). The sample consisted of CD4+ or CD8+ T cells sorted from blood, taken in a trial of the OX40 agonist ivuxolimab. CDR3 sequence reads: CASSLPLLTGNESPLHF. The CDR3 nucleotides read TGTGCCAGCAGCTTACCCCTATTGACAGGAAATGAGTCACCCCTCCACTTT.